Below are 29 T cell receptor beta chains sequenced from a single sample in a study of shared clonotypes between healthy human individuals. TCRdb's copy holds only in-frame clones and misses some; the assay was immunoSEQ multiplex PCR. The repertoire holds a few million clones, with roughly 92% as singletons. Specimen: naive CD4+ T cells from PBMCs. Subset described: CD45RA+ positively selected. These TCRs come from a man aged 18 to 29 in good health. Some clones in this sample may be carry-over from other donors' samples.

This clone was recorded once. This chain links TRBV4-3 with TRBJ1-5, with a tentative D call TRBD1 (5 bases). The germline gives CDR1 LGHNA, CDR2 YSLEER. The germline V and J ends were trimmed by 1 base and 2 bases, with 18 bases remaining between them. The CDR3 consists of 18 residues. The CDR3: CASSQARVRERRNQPQHF. CDR3 nucleotide sequence: TGCGCCAGCAGCCAAGCAAGGGTCAGGGAGCGGCGCAATCAGCCCCAGCATTTT.

This chain joins TRBV18 and TRBJ2-6; D uncertain. Trimming shortened V by 6 bases and J by 0 bases, and 15 bases separated the two germline ends. This CDR3 contains 17 residues. Per the germline V gene, CDR1 is KGHSH and CDR2 is LQKENI. In DNA form, the CDR3 reads TGTGCCAGCTCCCCAACCAGTAGAGTCTCTGGGGCCAACGTCCTGACTTTC. This codes for CASSPTSRVSGANVLTF.

On this clone: This same CDR3 is encoded by further DNA sequences in the sample. V and J are TRBV11-2 and TRBJ2-2; D call uncertain. The ends were cut back, 3 bases at V and 4 bases at J, with 6 bases in the middle. This CDR3 comprises 13 residues. Germline V gives CDR1 SGHAT, CDR2 FQNNGV. CDR3: CASSFTGTGELFF. Written as DNA, the CDR3 is TGTGCCAGCAGCTTTACGGGCACCGGGGAGCTGTTTTTT. Full variable domain (missing parts from reference TRBV11-2 and TRBJ2-2): EAGVAQSPRYKIIEKRQSVAFWCNPISGHATLYWYQQILGQGPKLLIQFQNNGVVDDSQLPKDRFSAERLKGVDSTLKIQPAKLEDSAVYLCASSFTGTGELFFGEGSRLTVL.

V gene TRBV6-5 combines with J gene TRBJ2-7, with D unclear. Germline V gives CDR1 MNHEY, CDR2 SVGAGI. The germline V and J ends were trimmed by 3 bases and 0 bases, with 12 bases remaining between them. The length of the CDR3 is 15 residues. The CDR3 DNA is TGTGCCAGCAGTTATCGCCGGCAGAGCTCCTACGAGCAGTACTTC. Translation gives CASSYRRQSSYEQYF.

The rearrangement uses TRBV5-6 and TRBJ1-3, with a weak D call TRBD1 (6 bases). Germline CDR1 reads SGHDT; CDR2 reads YYEEEE. The CDR3 loop spans 15 amino acids. V lost 2 bases and J 4 bases, leaving 13 bases between the germline ends. CDR3 nucleotide sequence: TGTGCCAGCAGCTTCCTGACAGGATCGGGAAACACCATATATTTT. Protein: CASSFLTGSGNTIYF.

V and J are TRBV7-3 and TRBJ2-7; D remains unclear. CDR1 is SGHTA, CDR2 FQGTGA, per germline. This CDR3 is 13 amino acids long. V dropped 5 bases and J dropped 5 bases, with 13 bases sitting between them. The CDR3 nucleotides are TGTGCCAGCAGCCCCGAAGGACGGGACGAGCAGTACTTC. Translation: CASSPEGRDEQYF.

This clone came up once. For the CDR3, the DNA is TGTGCCAGTAGTATGGGAAGCGGGGACAGGGAGCAGTACTTC. Its translation is CASSMGSGDREQYF. The chain is built from TRBV19 and TRBJ2-7; a weak D match, TRBD1 (8 bases). CDR3 size: 14 residues. Per the germline V gene, CDR1 is LNHDA and CDR2 is SQIVND (reference sequence). Trimming stripped 3 bases from V and 7 bases from J, with 16 bases between. Full variable domain (rest looked up from reference TRBV19 and TRBJ2-7): DGGITQSPKYLFRKEGQNVTLSCEQNLNHDAMYWYRQDPGQGLRLIYYSQIVNDFQKGDIAEGYSVSREKKESFPLTVTSAQKNPTAFYLCASSMGSGDREQYFGPGTRLTVT.

V usage is TRBV28 and J usage is TRBJ1-5; 7 nucleotides match TRBD1. From germline, CDR1 is MDHEN and CDR2 SYDVKM. This CDR3 is 14 amino acids long. V trimming: 6 bases; J trimming: 1 base; junction bases outside the gene matches: 3. CDR3 protein: CASRLQGSNQPQHF. The CDR3 DNA is TGTGCCAGCAGACTACAGGGGAGCAATCAGCCCCAGCATTTT.

The rearrangement joins TRBV6-1 to TRBJ2-7; D possibly corresponds to TRBD1 (7 bases). The length of the CDR3 is 12 residues. Looked up from germline, CDR1 is MNHNS and CDR2 is SASEGT. For the CDR3, the DNA is TGTGCGATTGGAGGGGGCGGAGTAGAGCAGTACTTC. Its translation: CAIGGGGVEQYF.

With regard to this clone: Other DNA sequences of this sample code for an identical CDR3. The chain carries TRBV7-9 and TRBJ2-2; 14 nucleotides match TRBD2. After removal of 5 bases from V and 5 bases from J, the junction contained 4 bases not matched to a gene. The CDR3 runs 16 residues. Germline V CDR1 and CDR2: SEHNR, FQNEAQ (reference sequence). CDR3 DNA sequence: TGTGCCAGCAGCCCCCGACTAGCGGGAGGGACCGGGGAGCTGTTTTTT. This translates into CASSPRLAGGTGELFF. The full variable domain, with the rest looked up from reference TRBV7-9 and TRBJ2-2, is DTGVSQNPRHKITKRGQNVTFRCDPISEHNRLYWYRQTLGQGPEFLTYFQNEAQLEKSRLLSDRFSAERPKGSFSTLEIQRTEQGDSAMYLCASSPRLAGGTGELFFGEGSRLTVL.

V gene TRBV18 combines with J gene TRBJ2-5; D possibly corresponds to TRBD2 (5 bases). There are 14 residues in the CDR3. Germline lookup yields CDR1 KGHSH and CDR2 LQKENI. V lost 2 bases, J lost 7 bases, and 14 bases lay in between. The CDR3 DNA sequence: TGTGCCAGCTCACCAGGGCGGGTTCCCGGGACCCAGTACTTC. Residues: CASSPGRVPGTQYF.

The rearrangement joins TRBV4-1 to TRBJ2-2, with TRBD1 as a possible D gene (5 bases). The ends were cut back, 0 bases at V and 6 bases at J, with 11 bases in the middle. From germline, CDR1 is MGHRA and CDR2 YSYEKL. There are 15 residues in the CDR3. The chain's CDR3 is CASSQEVGVPGELFF. CDR3 in DNA: TGCGCCAGCAGCCAAGAGGTAGGGGTGCCCGGGGAGCTGTTTTTT.

A note on this clone: Different DNA sequences within this sample yield the same CDR3. The rearrangement joins TRBV6-5 to TRBJ2-7; D not certain. The V and J ends lost 0 bases and 4 bases respectively, with 7 bases between them. In germline, CDR1 is MNHEY, CDR2 SVGAGI. The CDR3 sequence is 13 residues long. CDR3 protein: CASSYSSVYEQYF. The CDR3 nucleotides read TGTGCCAGCAGTTACTCATCCGTTTACGAGCAGTACTTC.

Concerning this clone itself: The junction departs from germline at one end; a sequencing error may be responsible. CDR3 nucleotides: TGTGCCATCAGTCAGACAGGAGGCACTGAAGCTTTCTTT. Translation: CAISQTGGTEAFF. J is TRBJ1-1 and V is TRBV6-5, with D maybe TRBD1 (6 bases). Germline assignment: CDR1 MNHEY and CDR2 SVGAGI. The CDR3 extends over 13 amino acids.

With regard to this clone: The sample holds other DNA sequences that translate to the same CDR3. V is TRBV6-5 and J is TRBJ2-5; no clear D gene. The CDR3 length is 12 residues. CDR1 and CDR2 from the germline V gene are MNHEY and SVGAGI. Trimming took 2 bases from V and 4 from J, leaving 5 bases between them. For the CDR3, the DNA is TGTGCCAGCAGTTACACTGGAGAGACCCAGTACTTC. Translated, it gives CASSYTGETQYF.

CDR3 DNA: TGTGCCAGCAGCGAGGCCCCGACAGGGGAAGTCGAGCAGTACTTC. It yields the protein CASSEAPTGEVEQYF. This rearrangement joins TRBV9 to TRBJ2-7; 8 positions match TRBD1. The germline V gene encodes CDR1 SGDLS and CDR2 YYNGEE. Trimming took 3 bases from V and 6 from J; bases not matched to a gene: 11. This CDR3 is 15 amino acids long.

The chain couples TRBV6-5 to TRBJ2-5, with unresolved D. The CDR3 consists of 16 residues. The V end was cut by 0 bases, the J end by 5 bases, with 16 bases between. Germline V lookup: CDR1 MNHEY, CDR2 SVGAGI. CDR3 in DNA: TGTGCCAGCAGTTACTCGAGTCTTGGGGTTGGGGAGACCCAGTACTTC. Translation: CASSYSSLGVGETQYF.

CDR3 sequence (DNA): TGTGCCAGCAGCTTACAGAGCTACACCGGGGAGCTGTTTTTT. It yields the protein CASSLQSYTGELFF. The V gene is TRBV5-4, the J gene TRBJ2-2; D is ambiguous. This CDR3 has 14 residues. Germline assignment: CDR1 SGHNT and CDR2 YYREEE (reference sequence). The V and J ends lost 2 bases and 3 bases respectively, with 8 bases between them.

The V gene is TRBV5-1, the J gene TRBJ1-1; a weak D match, TRBD1 (5 bases). Germline loops: CDR1 SGHRS, CDR2 YFSETQ. V shed 0 bases and J shed 6 bases, with 15 bases lying between them. The CDR3 is 15 residues long. The CDR3 sequence is CASSLALGAGPEAFF. The CDR3 DNA follows: TGCGCCAGCAGCTTGGCCTTAGGGGCCGGTCCTGAAGCTTTCTTT.

The genes are TRBV29-1 and TRBJ2-1; 14 bases are shared with TRBD2. Germline loops: CDR1 SQVTM, CDR2 ANQGSEA. Unmatched junction bases numbered 7, after V lost 7 bases and J lost 5 bases. The CDR3 runs 15 residues. The CDR3 bases are TGCAGCGCCACCGGGACTAGCGGGAGTCACAATGAGCAGTTCTTC. The encoded protein is CSATGTSGSHNEQFF.

J is TRBJ2-7 and V is TRBV28; 9 nucleotides match TRBD1. Trimming removed 4 bases from V and 2 bases from J; junction bases left unmatched: 3. CDR1 and CDR2 from the germline V gene are MDHEN and SYDVKM. This CDR3 contains 14 residues. The CDR3 nucleotides read TGTGCCAGCAGTTCCGGGGACAGGGCCTACGAGCAGTACTTC. Translated, it gives CASSSGDRAYEQYF.

This clone was recorded once. This sequence joins TRBV28 and TRBJ1-5; 9 bases align to TRBD1. CDR3 length: 15 amino acids. V shed 3 bases, J shed 7 bases, and the junction held 7 bases outside the gene matches. Germline-derived CDR1 and CDR2 are MDHEN and SYDVKM. The CDR3 sequence is CASSFPQGARQPQHF. CDR3 DNA sequence: TGTGCCAGCAGTTTCCCACAGGGGGCACGGCAGCCCCAGCATTTT. The full variable domain, in which reference TRBV28 and TRBJ1-5 provide the parts outside the CDR3, is DVKVTQSSRYLVKRTGEKVFLECVQDMDHENMFWYRQDPGLGLRLIYFSYDVKMKEKGDIPEGYSVSREKKERFSLILESASTNQTSMYLCASSFPQGARQPQHFGDGTRLSIL.

About this clone: The same CDR3 also results from other DNA sequences found in this sample. The chain couples TRBV11-2 to TRBJ2-1; weak D call: TRBD1 (5 bases). V was trimmed by 1 base and J by 10 bases, leaving 5 bases between them. The germline V gene encodes CDR1 SGHAT and CDR2 FQNNGV. The length of the CDR3 is 11 residues. The CDR3 here is CASSLGGEQFF. CDR3 bases: TGTGCCAGCAGCTTAGGGGGCGAGCAGTTCTTC.

About this clone: Distinct nucleotide sequences in the sample also encode this CDR3. The genes are TRBV19 and TRBJ1-4, with D hard to call. Germline V gives CDR1 LNHDA, CDR2 SQIVND (reference sequence). V lost 6 bases and J lost 5, with 10 bases in between. This CDR3 is built from 13 residues. The CDR3 region is CASRRAPNEKLFF. Here the CDR3 DNA reads TGTGCCAGTAGGAGGGCCCCCAATGAAAAACTGTTTTTT.

Concerning this clone: At the DNA level, this CDR3 is encoded by other sequences in the same sample as well. The chain combines TRBV5-1 with TRBJ2-1; 9 bases line up with TRBD2. The V and J ends lost 0 bases and 3 bases, in that order; junction bases with no gene match: 1. Germline V gene data show CDR1 as SGHRS and CDR2 as YFSETQ. The CDR3 is made up of 15 amino acids. CDR3 amino acids: CASSLDSGGYNEQFF. The DNA of the CDR3 is TGCGCCAGCAGCTTGGATAGCGGGGGCTACAATGAGCAGTTCTTC.

V usage is TRBV18 and J usage is TRBJ2-7, with D tentatively TRBD2 (6 bases). The CDR3 runs to 13 residues. The ends were cut back, 1 base at V and 11 bases at J, with 15 bases in the middle. Per the germline V gene, CDR1 is KGHSH and CDR2 is LQKENI. This CDR3 reads CASSPLVPGEKYF. The CDR3 DNA follows: TGTGCCAGCTCACCACTCGTCCCGGGGGAGAAGTACTTC.

The gene calls are TRBV14 and TRBJ1-2; D call uncertain. CDR3 size: 14 residues. The ends were cut back, 1 base at V and 4 bases at J, with 10 bases in the middle. The V gene's germline CDR1 is SGHDN and CDR2 FVKESK. The CDR3 DNA reads as TGTGCCAGCAGCCAAGTATCCGGAGTCTATGGCTACACCTTC. Translating it yields CASSQVSGVYGYTF.

The chain couples TRBV6-1 to TRBJ2-7, with D possibly matching TRBD1 (6 bases). Germline V gene lookup returns CDR1 MNHNS and CDR2 SASEGT. Trimming removed 4 bases from V and 2 bases from J, with 12 bases in between. The CDR3 sequence is 14 residues long. CDR3 bases: TGTGCCAGCAGTGGCCGGGACAAGACCTACGAGCAGTACTTC. Protein product: CASSGRDKTYEQYF.

In its sample, this clone was seen once. The rearrangement links TRBV6-1 to TRBJ2-7; tentatively, D is TRBD2 (7 bases). The length of the CDR3 is 14 residues. Germline lookup yields CDR1 MNHNS and CDR2 SASEGT. V lost 3 bases and J lost 6, with 15 bases in between. The CDR3 region has the DNA TGTGCCAGCAGTGAGGGGGGGGCCAAGGTCGAGCAGTACTTC. This encodes CASSEGGAKVEQYF.